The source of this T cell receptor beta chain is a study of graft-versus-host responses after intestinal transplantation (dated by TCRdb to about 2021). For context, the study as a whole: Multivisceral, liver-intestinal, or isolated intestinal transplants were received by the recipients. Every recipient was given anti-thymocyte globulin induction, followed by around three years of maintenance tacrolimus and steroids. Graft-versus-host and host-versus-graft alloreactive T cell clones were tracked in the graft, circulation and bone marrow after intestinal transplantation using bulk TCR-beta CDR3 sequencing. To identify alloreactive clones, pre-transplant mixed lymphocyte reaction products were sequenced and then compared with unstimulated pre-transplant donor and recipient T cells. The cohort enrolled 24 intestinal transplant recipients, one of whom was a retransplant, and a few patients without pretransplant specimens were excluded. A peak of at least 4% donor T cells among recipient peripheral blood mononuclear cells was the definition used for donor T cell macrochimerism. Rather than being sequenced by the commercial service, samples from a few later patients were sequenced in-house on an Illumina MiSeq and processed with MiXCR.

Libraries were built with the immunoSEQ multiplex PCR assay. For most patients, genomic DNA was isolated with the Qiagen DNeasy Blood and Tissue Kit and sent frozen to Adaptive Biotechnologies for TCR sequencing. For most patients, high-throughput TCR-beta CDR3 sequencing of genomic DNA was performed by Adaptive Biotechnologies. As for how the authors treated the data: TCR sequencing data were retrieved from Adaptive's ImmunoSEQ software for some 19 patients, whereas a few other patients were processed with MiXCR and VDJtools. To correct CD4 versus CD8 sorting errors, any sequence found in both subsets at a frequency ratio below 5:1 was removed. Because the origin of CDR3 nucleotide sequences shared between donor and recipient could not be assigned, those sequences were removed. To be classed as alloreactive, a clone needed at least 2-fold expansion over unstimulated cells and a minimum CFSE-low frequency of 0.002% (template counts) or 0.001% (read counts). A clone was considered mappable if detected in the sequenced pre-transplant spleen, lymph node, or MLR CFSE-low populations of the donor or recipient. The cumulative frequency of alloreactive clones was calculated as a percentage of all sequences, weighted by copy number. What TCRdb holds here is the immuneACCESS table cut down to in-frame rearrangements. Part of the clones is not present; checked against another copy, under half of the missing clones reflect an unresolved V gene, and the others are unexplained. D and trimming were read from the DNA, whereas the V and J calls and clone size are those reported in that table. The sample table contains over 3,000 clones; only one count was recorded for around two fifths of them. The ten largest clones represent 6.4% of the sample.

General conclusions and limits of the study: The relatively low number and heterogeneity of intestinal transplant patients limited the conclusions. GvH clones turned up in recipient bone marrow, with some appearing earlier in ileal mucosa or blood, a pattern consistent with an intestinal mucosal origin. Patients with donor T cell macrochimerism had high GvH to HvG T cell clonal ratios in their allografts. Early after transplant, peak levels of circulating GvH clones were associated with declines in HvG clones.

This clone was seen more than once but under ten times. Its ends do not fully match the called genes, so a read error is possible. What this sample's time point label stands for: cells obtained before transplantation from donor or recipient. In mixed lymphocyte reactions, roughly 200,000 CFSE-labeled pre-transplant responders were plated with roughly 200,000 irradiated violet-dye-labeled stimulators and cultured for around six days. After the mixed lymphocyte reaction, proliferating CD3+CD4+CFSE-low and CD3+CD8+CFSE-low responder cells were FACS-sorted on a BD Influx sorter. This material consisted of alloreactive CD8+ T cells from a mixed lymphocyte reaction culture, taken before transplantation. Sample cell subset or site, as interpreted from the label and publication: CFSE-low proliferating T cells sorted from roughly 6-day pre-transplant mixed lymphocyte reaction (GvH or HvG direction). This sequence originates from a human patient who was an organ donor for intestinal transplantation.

The CDR3 sequence is CASSQVQEGGDSYEQYF. The DNA sequence is given as TGCGCCAGCAGCCAAGTCCAAGAGGGCGGAGACTCCTACGAGCAGTACTTC. In this chain, TRBV5-8 is recombined with TRBJ2-7, and the D gene may be TRBD2, 5 bases matching. CDR1 and CDR2 are read off the germline V gene as SGHTS and YDEGEE. There are 17 amino acids in the CDR3, from cysteine to phenylalanine inclusive. The read is trimmed to its CDR3 DNA, 51 bases read in frame from base 1.